The 24 T cell receptor beta chains listed next were all sequenced from one sample in a study of T cells in Graves' hyperthyroidism and ophthalmopathy (dated by TCRdb to about 2019). Receptors were amplified or captured by multiplex PCR. The instrument given in TCRdb is Illumina HiSeq 2000. The TCR beta CDR3 regions were amplified from RNA transcripts. The first round of RT-PCR for the TCR CDR3 was performed with the HTBI primer set and the Qiagen OneStep RT-PCR kit. TCRdb reprocessed the public reads (quality trimming at Q25 with fastp, clone calling with MiXCR) and kept in-frame beta chains. All rows with the same CDR3 protein become a single entry with the most common DNA and genes. This sample is represented by around 610,000 distinct CDR3 sequences; over 12% of them were singletons. 3.5% to 4.5% of the sample belongs to the ten largest clones. Material for sequencing was blood. The source is a middle-aged woman with Graves' ophthalmopathy.

The table lists this clonotype with many counts. The V and J genes are TRBV19 and TRBJ1-5; unclear D gene. CDR1 LNHDA and CDR2 SQIVND come from the germline V gene (reference sequence). Trimming removed 6 bases from V and 2 bases from J, with 17 bases in between. CDR3 length equals 16 residues. CDR3 nucleotides: TGTGCCAGTAGGAAGGGCGCGGCGGGTGGCAATCAGCCCCAGCATTTT. Protein: CASRKGAAGGNQPQHF.

This clonotype was recorded at least ten times. J is TRBJ1-1 and V is TRBV6-1; D possibly corresponds to TRBD1 (5 bases). This CDR3 is 15 amino acids long. Trimming cost V 5 bases and J 0 bases, with 13 bases left between them. The germline V gene has CDR1 MNHNS and CDR2 SASEGT. CDR3 nucleotides: TGTGCCAGCAGTCAAACCCCAGGGTTGAACACTGAAGCTTTCTTT. It is translated as CASSQTPGLNTEAFF.

This clonotype was seen many times. This rearrangement joins TRBV6-1 to TRBJ2-5, with TRBD1 identical over 8 bases. The germline V gene has CDR1 MNHNS and CDR2 SASEGT. This CDR3 has 12 residues. The ends lost 8 bases at V and 5 bases at J; junction bases unmatched: 4. CDR3 sequence reads: CASGRQGETQYF. CDR3 DNA sequence: TGTGCCAGCGGAAGACAGGGGGAGACCCAGTACTTC.

This clonotype was seen more than once but under ten times. The chain couples TRBV11-2 to TRBJ2-7; TRBD2 matches 9 bases. With 5 bases clipped from V and 2 bases from J, the junction kept 10 bases outside the gene matches. The CDR3 length is 16 residues. Germline CDR1 reads SGHAT; CDR2 reads FQNNGV. CDR3 amino acids: CASSPGVAGAPYEQYF. The CDR3 region has the DNA TGTGCCAGCAGCCCCGGGGTAGCGGGGGCCCCCTACGAGCAGTACTTC.

This clonotype was seen ten or more times. The chain couples TRBV11-2 to TRBJ1-3; possibly TRBD1 for D (5 bases). This CDR3 is built from 16 residues. Looked up from germline, CDR1 is SGHAT and CDR2 is FQNNGV. V lost 5 bases and J 8 bases, leaving 22 bases between the germline ends. The CDR3 DNA reads TGTGCCAGCAGCGAGTACATGGGACCTCCCGGAGACACCATATATTTT. It translates to CASSEYMGPPGDTIYF.

This clonotype came up many times. This chain links TRBV5-1 with TRBJ2-2; maybe TRBD2 (5 bases). V lost 1 base and J lost 2, with 9 bases in between. This CDR3 comprises 15 residues. CDR1 and CDR2 from the germline V gene are SGHRS and YFSETQ. CDR3 in DNA: TGCGCCAGCAGCTTGTCGGCGGGTAACACCGGGGAGCTGTTTTTT. Protein: CASSLSAGNTGELFF.

The chain has TRBV18 and TRBJ2-5, with D perhaps TRBD2 (6 bases). Germline V gene sequence: CDR1 KGHSH, CDR2 LQKENI. The CDR3 runs to 16 residues. V shed 3 bases and J shed 2 bases, with 16 bases lying between them. This CDR3 reads CASSPPGGARQETQYF. CDR3 bases: TGTGCCAGCTCACCTCCCGGGGGTGCCCGTCAAGAGACCCAGTACTTC.

This clonotype was counted many times. This chain joins TRBV7-9 and TRBJ2-4; 10 bases line up with TRBD1. The J segment lost 2 bases and the V segment lost 6 bases, leaving 7 bases of the junction unmatched. Germline CDR1 is SEHNR and CDR2 is FQNEAQ (reference sequence). The CDR3 runs to 16 residues. The CDR3 nucleotides are TGTGCCAGCAGTCTTGGACAGGGGGTTACCAAAAACATTCAGTACTTC. Encoded protein: CASSLGQGVTKNIQYF.

In this sample, this clonotype turned up many times. The chain carries TRBV30 and TRBJ1-1, with unresolved D. V dropped 4 bases and J dropped 1 base, with 10 bases sitting between them. The CDR3 covers 13 residues. From germline, CDR1 is GTSNPN and CDR2 SVGIG (reference sequence). CDR3 protein: CAWNSGRNTEAFF. The CDR3 DNA reads TGTGCCTGGAATAGCGGGCGGAACACTGAAGCTTTCTTT.

This clonotype appeared many times. This chain links TRBV19 with TRBJ1-2, with D possibly TRBD1 on 5 matching bases. The CDR3 sequence is 14 residues long. With 9 bases removed from V and 4 bases from J, the gap between germline ends came to 18 bases. CDR1 is LNHDA and CDR2 is SQIVND in the germline V gene (reference sequence). The CDR3 here is CASRPGWGTYGYTF. CDR3 coding DNA: TGTGCCAGCCGACCCGGCTGGGGGACCTATGGCTACACCTTC.

The V gene is TRBV28, the J gene TRBJ2-7; TRBD1 aligns across 9 bases. With V trimmed by 5 bases and J by 6 bases, 8 bases remained unmatched. The CDR3 covers 14 residues. CDR1 is MDHEN and CDR2 is SYDVKM in the germline V gene. CDR3 DNA sequence: TGTGCCAGCAGTACCCGGGACAGGGAAAGCGAGCAGTACTTC. This gives the protein CASSTRDRESEQYF.

This clonotype was recorded at least ten times. The chain links TRBV12-3 or TRBV12-4 to TRBJ1-3; D perhaps matches TRBD1 (6 bases). This CDR3 has 14 residues. The V end lost 3 bases, the J end lost 0 bases, and 6 bases lay between the germline ends. The CDR3, as DNA: TGTGCCAGCAGTTTGACAGGCTCTGGAAACACCATATATTTT. It yields the protein CASSLTGSGNTIYF.

This clonotype has just a few counts. The rearrangement links TRBV7-2 to TRBJ1-6; 7 bases agree with TRBD1. The V gene's germline CDR1 is SGHTA and CDR2 FQGNSA. The length of the CDR3 is 14 residues. Germline trimming cut 3 bases from V and 9 bases from J; bases unmatched to any gene: 5. The CDR3 DNA sequence: TGTGCCAGCAGCTTTAGACAGGGCGGTTCACCCCTCCACTTT. It is translated as CASSFRQGGSPLHF.

Ten or more counts support this clonotype. The V call is TRBV7-2, the J call TRBJ2-5, with TRBD2 identical over 7 bases. The CDR3 sequence is 15 residues long. Germline CDR1 and CDR2: SGHTA and FQGNSA. The trim removed 1 base at V and 5 bases at J, leaving 7 bases unmatched. In nucleotides, the CDR3 is TGTGCCAGCAGCTTAGGTGCGGGAGAGGTGGAGACCCAGTACTTC. Translation: CASSLGAGEVETQYF.

The sample holds many counts of this clonotype. The chain links TRBV28 to TRBJ1-5; D not resolved. The CDR3 has 15 residues. The V and J ends lost 0 bases and 4 bases respectively, with 10 bases between them. Germline CDR1 is MDHEN and CDR2 is SYDVKM. The CDR3, as DNA: TGTGCCAGCAGTTTATGGGGCGCCGATAATCAGCCCCAGCATTTT. This gives the protein CASSLWGADNQPQHF.

The J gene is TRBJ2-7, the V gene TRBV12-5; TRBD2 might be the D (7 bases). Trimming removed 6 bases at V and 2 bases at J, with 14 bases between. The germline gives CDR1 LGHNT, CDR2 FRNRAP. This CDR3 region has 14 residues. The CDR3: CASGPWGGTYEQYF. The CDR3 DNA reads as TGTGCTAGTGGCCCCTGGGGGGGCACCTACGAGCAGTACTTC.

The chain employs TRBV29-1 and TRBJ1-5; tentatively, D is TRBD1 (6 bases). The germline V and J ends were trimmed by 6 bases and 4 bases, with 13 bases remaining between them. CDR1 and CDR2 (germline): SQVTM, ANQGSEA. The CDR3 totals 13 residues. The CDR3 DNA follows: TGCAGCGTGGGGGCGACGGAGAATCAGCCCCAGCATTTT. This encodes CSVGATENQPQHF.

In its sample, this clonotype was seen many times. V is TRBV12-3 or TRBV12-4 and J is TRBJ2-6; D is undetermined. With 2 bases removed from V and 4 bases from J, the gap between germline ends came to 9 bases. CDR3 size: 15 residues. In DNA, the CDR3 is TGTGCCAGCAGTTTATCCGGTGGGGGGGCCAACGTCCTGACTTTC. It codes for CASSLSGGGANVLTF.

This clonotype was recorded at least ten times. The chain combines TRBV6-4 with TRBJ2-6; maybe TRBD1 (6 bases). This CDR3 has 18 amino acids. The V end was cut by 1 base, the J end by 1 base, with 14 bases between. The germline CDR1 and CDR2 sequences are MRHNA and SNTAGT. The CDR3: CASSDYGTSFSGANVLTF. CDR3 bases: TGTGCCAGCAGTGACTATGGGACATCCTTTTCTGGGGCCAACGTCCTGACTTTC.

The gene calls are TRBV7-2 and TRBJ1-5; D uncertain. The germline V gene encodes CDR1 SGHTA and CDR2 FQGNSA. The CDR3 loop spans 14 amino acids. Trimming left V 5 bases short and J 2 bases short, with 10 bases between. CDR3 loop: CASSLNVGNQPQHF. As DNA, the CDR3 is TGTGCCAGCAGCCTAAATGTGGGCAATCAGCCCCAGCATTTT.

Many counts were recorded for this clonotype. The gene calls are TRBV10-3 and TRBJ2-7; TRBD2 agrees at 16 bases. CDR1 is ENHRY, CDR2 SYGVKD, per germline. Trimming at V came to 3 bases and at J to 1 base, leaving 9 bases not matched to a gene. The CDR3 totals 19 residues. CDR3 residues: CAISESPGLAGGPSYEQYF. The CDR3 DNA is TGTGCCATCAGTGAATCGCCGGGACTAGCGGGAGGGCCTTCCTACGAGCAGTACTTC.

This clonotype was detected many times. This chain links TRBV6-2 or TRBV6-3 with TRBJ2-7, with TRBD2 matching over 7 bases. This CDR3 contains 14 residues. V lost 6 bases, J lost 0 bases, and 5 bases stayed unmatched. The germline V gene encodes CDR1 MNHEY and CDR2 SVGEGT. Written as DNA, the CDR3 is TGTGCCAGCAGACCGAGCGGGGCCTCCTACGAGCAGTACTTC. Residues: CASRPSGASYEQYF.

There are many counts of this clonotype. The rearrangement uses TRBV19 and TRBJ2-5, with 15 bases fitting TRBD2. CDR3 length: 17 residues. V trimming: 5 bases; J trimming: 5 bases; junction bases outside the gene matches: 9. Per the germline V gene, CDR1 is LNHDA and CDR2 is SQIVND (reference sequence). The CDR3 region has the DNA TGTGCCAGTAGTTCCAGGACTAGCGGGAGGGCCTGGGAGACCCAGTACTTC. The encoded protein is CASSSRTSGRAWETQYF. Supplemented by reference TRBV19 and TRBJ2-5, the full variable domain reads DGGITQSPKYLFRKEGQNVTLSCEQNLNHDAMYWYRQDPGQGLRLIYYSQIVNDFQKGDIAEGYSVSREKKESFPLTVTSAQKNPTAFYLCASSSRTSGRAWETQYFGPGTRLLVL.

This clonotype has ten or more counts. V is TRBV2 and J is TRBJ2-7, with 8 bases aligning to TRBD1. V was clipped by 7 bases and J by 0 bases; unmatched bases: 5. This CDR3 is 14 amino acids long. The germline V gene has CDR1 SNHLY and CDR2 FYNNEI. The CDR3 DNA follows: TGTGCCAGCAATCCCGGGACAGGCTCCTACGAGCAGTACTTC. Translating it yields CASNPGTGSYEQYF.